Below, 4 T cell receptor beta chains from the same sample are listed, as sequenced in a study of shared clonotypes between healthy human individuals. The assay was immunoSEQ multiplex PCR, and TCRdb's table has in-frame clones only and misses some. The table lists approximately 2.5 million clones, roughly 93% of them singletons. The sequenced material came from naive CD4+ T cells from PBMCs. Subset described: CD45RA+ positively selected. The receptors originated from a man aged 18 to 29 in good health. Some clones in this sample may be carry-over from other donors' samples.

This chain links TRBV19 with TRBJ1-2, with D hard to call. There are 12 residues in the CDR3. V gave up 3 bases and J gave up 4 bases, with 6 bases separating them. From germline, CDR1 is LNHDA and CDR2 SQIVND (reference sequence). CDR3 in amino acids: CASSMSPYGYTF. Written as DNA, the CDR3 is TGTGCCAGTAGTATGTCCCCCTATGGCTACACCTTC.

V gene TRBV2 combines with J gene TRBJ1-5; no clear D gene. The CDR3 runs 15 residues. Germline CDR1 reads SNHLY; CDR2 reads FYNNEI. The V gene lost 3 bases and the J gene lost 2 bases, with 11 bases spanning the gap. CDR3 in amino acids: CASSDRGIRNQPQHF. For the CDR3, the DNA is TGTGCCAGCAGTGATAGAGGTATTCGCAATCAGCCCCAGCATTTT.

The CDR3, as DNA: TGTGCCAGCAGCTTCCCCGGGACAAAAAACATTCAGTACTTC. Its protein product is CASSFPGTKNIQYF. This chain links TRBV7-2 with TRBJ2-4, with D possibly TRBD1 on 6 matching bases. Germline V lookup: CDR1 SGHTA, CDR2 FQGNSA. The CDR3 is made up of 14 amino acids. Trimming left V 3 bases short and J 4 bases short, with 10 bases between.

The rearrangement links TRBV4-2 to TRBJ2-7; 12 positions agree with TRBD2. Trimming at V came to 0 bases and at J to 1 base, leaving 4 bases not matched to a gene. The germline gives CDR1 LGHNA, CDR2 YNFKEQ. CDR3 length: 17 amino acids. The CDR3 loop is CASSQDPSGRESYEQYF. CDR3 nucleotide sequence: TGTGCCAGCAGCCAAGATCCTAGCGGGAGGGAATCCTACGAGCAGTACTTC.